This TCR beta chain was sequenced for a study of Ad26.COV2.S vaccination and SARS-CoV-2 variants. The assay was immunoSEQ multiplex PCR, and TCRdb's table has in-frame clones only and misses some. In the table there are about 460,000 clones, approximately 90% of which are singletons. Treatment of the sample: around 19 received Ad26.COV2.S at low or high dose, single or two shots; about five received placebo; per-sample allocation not given. At day 63 after the first vaccine or placebo injection, samples were drawn. Specimen: peripheral blood, collected in a trial of Ad26.COV2.S vaccine versus placebo. The TCR originated in a person between 18 and 65 years old who received the Ad26.COV2.S COVID-19 vaccine or a placebo.

CDR3 bases: TGTGCCAGCAGCCCGGGGAGCGGGCGGCCCTCCTACAATGAGCAGTTCTTC. This sequence encodes CASSPGSGRPSYNEQFF. The chain has TRBV3-1 (or the pseudogene TRBV3-2) and TRBJ2-1; the D gene is possibly TRBD2 (6 bases). CDR1 is LGHDT and CDR2 is YNNKEL in the germline V gene (reference sequence). Between the trimmed V and J ends, which lost 4 bases and 0 bases, there was a span of 16 bases. The length of the CDR3 is 17 residues.